The 6 T cell receptor beta chains below were found in one sample sequenced in a study of technical replicates of blood from a handful of donors. Some clones are missing from TCRdb's copy, which holds only in-frame ones; the method was immunoSEQ multiplex PCR. The data contain roughly 85,000 clones, approximately 95% of them singletons. The sample consisted of T cells isolated from PBMCs. Receptors originate from a human donor in good health.

The chain couples TRBV9 to TRBJ2-7, with D possibly TRBD1 on 6 matching bases. CDR3 length: 13 amino acids. The ends were cut back, 4 bases at V and 3 bases at J, with 11 bases in the middle. Germline V gene sequence: CDR1 SGDLS, CDR2 YYNGEE. The CDR3 DNA sequence: TGTGCCAGCAGCCCGTCGACAGGCTACGAGCAGTACTTC. Its translation is CASSPSTGYEQYF.

This clone was counted once. The V gene is TRBV5-6, the J gene TRBJ2-1; 9 nucleotides match TRBD2. The V segment lost 5 bases and the J segment 8 bases; nucleotides outside the gene matches: 11. The CDR3 length is 15 residues. Per germline, CDR1 SGHDT and CDR2 YYEEEE. This chain's CDR3 is CASRTNPGLAYEQFF. CDR3 nucleotide sequence: TGTGCCAGCAGAACTAATCCGGGACTAGCCTATGAGCAGTTCTTC.

J is TRBJ2-1 and V is TRBV19; D remains unclear. Germline CDR1 reads LNHDA; CDR2 reads SQIVND (reference sequence). The V gene lost 5 bases and the J gene lost 7 bases, with 9 bases spanning the gap. CDR3 length: 12 amino acids. CDR3 DNA: TGTGCCAGTAGTCTCGGTATTAATGAGCAGTTCTTC. It encodes CASSLGINEQFF.

The chain couples TRBV10-2 to TRBJ2-1, with TRBD1 matching over 8 bases. This CDR3 comprises 15 residues. V trimming: 3 bases; J trimming: 4 bases; junction bases outside the gene matches: 5. Germline V CDR1 and CDR2: WSHSY, SAAADI. The CDR3 here is CASSDQGAIYNEQFF. The DNA for the CDR3 is TGCGCCAGCAGTGACCAGGGGGCCATATACAATGAGCAGTTCTTC.

The CDR3 loop is CASSFPNQPQHF. The CDR3 DNA reads TGTGCCAGCAGCTTCCCGAATCAGCCCCAGCATTTT. The chain is built from TRBV7-9 and TRBJ1-5; D is unclear. CDR3 length: 12 residues. Trimming pared 3 bases from V and 4 bases from J, leaving 4 bases between. Germline CDR1 SEHNR, CDR2 FQNEAQ (reference sequence). Together with reference TRBV7-9 and TRBJ1-5, the CDR3 gives the full variable domain: DTGVSQNPRHKITKRGQNVTFRCDPISEHNRLYWYRQTLGQGPEFLTYFQNEAQLEKSRLLSDRFSAERPKGSFSTLEIQRTEQGDSAMYLCASSFPNQPQHFGDGTRLSIL.

The chain uses TRBV5-1 and TRBJ2-5; 10 nucleotides match TRBD1. This CDR3 region has 15 residues. Germline CDR1 and CDR2: SGHRS and YFSETQ. With V trimmed by 3 bases and J by 3 bases, 5 bases remained unmatched. This chain's CDR3 is CASSSRTGGKETQYF. In DNA, the CDR3 is TGCGCCAGCAGCTCGAGGACAGGGGGGAAAGAGACCCAGTACTTC.